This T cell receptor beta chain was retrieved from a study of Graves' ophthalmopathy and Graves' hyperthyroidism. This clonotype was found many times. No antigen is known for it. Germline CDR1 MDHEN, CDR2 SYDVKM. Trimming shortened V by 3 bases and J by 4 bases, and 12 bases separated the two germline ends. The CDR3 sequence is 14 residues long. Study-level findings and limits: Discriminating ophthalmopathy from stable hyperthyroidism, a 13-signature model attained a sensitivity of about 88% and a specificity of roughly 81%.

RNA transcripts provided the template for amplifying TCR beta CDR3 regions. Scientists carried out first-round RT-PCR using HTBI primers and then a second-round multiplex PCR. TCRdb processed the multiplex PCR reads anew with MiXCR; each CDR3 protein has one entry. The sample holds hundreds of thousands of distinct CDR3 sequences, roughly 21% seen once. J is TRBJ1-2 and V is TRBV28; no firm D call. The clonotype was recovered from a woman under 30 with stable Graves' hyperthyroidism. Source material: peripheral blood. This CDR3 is CASSLMGRGYGYTF. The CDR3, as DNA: TGTGCCAGCAGTTTGATGGGGAGAGGCTATGGCTACACCTTC.